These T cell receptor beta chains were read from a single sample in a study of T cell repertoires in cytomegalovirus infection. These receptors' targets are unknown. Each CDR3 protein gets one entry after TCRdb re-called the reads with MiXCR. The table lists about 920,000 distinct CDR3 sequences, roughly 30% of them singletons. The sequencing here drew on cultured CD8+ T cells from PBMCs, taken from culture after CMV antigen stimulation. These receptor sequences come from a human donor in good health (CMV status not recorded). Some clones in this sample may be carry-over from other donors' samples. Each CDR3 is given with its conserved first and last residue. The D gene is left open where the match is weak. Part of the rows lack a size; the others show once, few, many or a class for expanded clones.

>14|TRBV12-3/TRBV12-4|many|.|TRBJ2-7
TGTGCCAGCAGTTCCGAGGTCTATGGCGACGAGCAGTACTTC
CASSSEVYGDEQYF
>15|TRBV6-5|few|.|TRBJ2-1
TGTGCCAGCAGTTTTGGCGGGACAAGGCACAATGAGCAGTTCTTC
CASSFGGTRHNEQFF
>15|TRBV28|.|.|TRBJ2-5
TGTGCCAGCAGTTTAGGGGACAAGTACCAAGAGACCCAGTACTTC
CASSLGDKYQETQYF
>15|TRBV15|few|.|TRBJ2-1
TGTGCCACCAGCCTTCCGGAGGGGGGCTACAATGAGCAGTTCTTC
CATSLPEGGYNEQFF
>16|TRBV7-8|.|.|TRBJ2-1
TGTGCCAGCAGCCCCTCCGGCGGGGACGACTACAATGAGCAGTTCTTC
CASSPSGGDDYNEQFF
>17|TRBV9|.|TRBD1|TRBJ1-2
TGTGCCACCTTCGAATTGGAGGGGGCAGGGGAAAACTATGGCTACACCTTC
CATFELEGAGENYGYTF
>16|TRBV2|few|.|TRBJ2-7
TGTGCCAGCAGTGAATGGGGGGCTGAACTGGGGTACGAGCAGTACTTC
CASSEWGAELGYEQYF
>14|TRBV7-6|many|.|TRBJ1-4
TGTGCCAGCAGCTTAATCAGGGGCGGTGAAAAACTGTTTTTT
CASSLIRGGEKLFF
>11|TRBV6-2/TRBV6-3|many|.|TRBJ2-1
TGTGCCAGCAGTTACTCAGGGGAGCAGTTCTTC
CASSYSGEQFF
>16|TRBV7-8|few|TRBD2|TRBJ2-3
TGTGCCAGCAGCCCCCTCGGGGTAGCGGGGGCAGATACGCAGTATTTT
CASSPLGVAGADTQYF
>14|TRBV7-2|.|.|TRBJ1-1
TGTGCCAGCAGCCCCGACACAGGATACCCTGAAGCTTTCTTT
CASSPDTGYPEAFF
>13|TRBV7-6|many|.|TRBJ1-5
TGTGCCAGCAGCCCAGGTGCTAATCAGCCCCAGCATTTT
CASSPGANQPQHF
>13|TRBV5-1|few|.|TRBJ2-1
TGCGCCAGCAGCTTCCGACTCCACAATGAGCAGTTCTTC
CASSFRLHNEQFF
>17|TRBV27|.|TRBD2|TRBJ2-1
TGTGCCAGCAGCCTTATACGGTCCGGGGGGTTTGGTAATGAGCAGTTCTTC
CASSLIRSGGFGNEQFF
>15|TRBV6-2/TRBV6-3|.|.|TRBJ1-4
TGTGCCAGCGGCTTTCCGCCGCTCACGAAAGAAAAACTGTTTTTT
CASGFPPLTKEKLFF
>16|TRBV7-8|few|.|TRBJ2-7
TGTGCCATCCACCATCCCAACGCGCGGGGGCCTGGCGAGCAGTACTTC
CAIHHPNARGPGEQYF
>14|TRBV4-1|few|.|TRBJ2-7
TGCGCCAGCAGCCAAGATAGTGAATTCTACGAGCAGTACTTC
CASSQDSEFYEQYF
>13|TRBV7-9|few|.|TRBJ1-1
TGTGCCAGCAGCAATCGCCGGGAATTTGAAGCTTTCTTT
CASSNRREFEAFF
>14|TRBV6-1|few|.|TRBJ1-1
TGTGCCAGCAGTGTCCGGGCCGCGAACACTGAAGCTTTCTTT
CASSVRAANTEAFF
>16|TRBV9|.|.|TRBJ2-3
TGTGCCAGCAGCGTGGAGGGGAACCCAAAAACAGATACGCAGTATTTT
CASSVEGNPKTDTQYF
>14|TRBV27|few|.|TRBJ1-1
TGTGCCAGCAACAACGGACTATCGAACACTGAAGCTTTCTTT
CASNNGLSNTEAFF
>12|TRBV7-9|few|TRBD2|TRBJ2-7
TGTGCCAGCAGTCGGTCGGGGGGCGAGCAGTACTTC
CASSRSGGEQYF
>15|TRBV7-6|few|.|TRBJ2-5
TGTGCTAGCAGCTTATTTCTAGGAGGTGTGGAGACCCAGTACTTC
CASSLFLGGVETQYF
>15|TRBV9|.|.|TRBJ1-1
TGTGCCAGCAGCCCCTTCGGGGAAGGAAACACTGAAGCTTTCTTT
CASSPFGEGNTEAFF
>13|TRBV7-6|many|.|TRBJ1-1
TGTGCCAGCAGCGACCCGGGACACTATGAAGCTTTCTTT
CASSDPGHYEAFF
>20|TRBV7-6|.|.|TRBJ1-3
TGTGCCAGCACCCTTCCCCGACAGAAGCCCGGCGCTAGCTCTGGAAACACCATATATTTT
CASTLPRQKPGASSGNTIYF
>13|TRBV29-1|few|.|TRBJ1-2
TGCAGCGTTGAAGAGGAGGACGGCTATGGCTACACCTTC
CSVEEEDGYGYTF
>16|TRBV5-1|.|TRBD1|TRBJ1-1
TGCGCCAGCAGCTTGGCGCCTACAGGGGGCAACACTGAAGCTTTCTTT
CASSLAPTGGNTEAFF
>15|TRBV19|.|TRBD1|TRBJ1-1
TGTGCCAGTAGTATAGCTCAGGGGGCCAACACTGAAGCTTTCTTT
CASSIAQGANTEAFF